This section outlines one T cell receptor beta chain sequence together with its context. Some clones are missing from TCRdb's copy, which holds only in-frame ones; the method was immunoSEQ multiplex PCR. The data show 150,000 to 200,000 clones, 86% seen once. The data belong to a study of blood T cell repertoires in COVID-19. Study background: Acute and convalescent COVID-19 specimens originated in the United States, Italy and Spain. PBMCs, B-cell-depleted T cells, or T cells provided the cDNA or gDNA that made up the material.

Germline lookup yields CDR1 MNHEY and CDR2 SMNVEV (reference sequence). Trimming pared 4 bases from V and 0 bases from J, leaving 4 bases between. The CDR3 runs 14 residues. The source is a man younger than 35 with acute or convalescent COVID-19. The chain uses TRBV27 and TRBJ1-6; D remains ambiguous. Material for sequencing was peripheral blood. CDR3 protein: CASSSSSYNSPLHF. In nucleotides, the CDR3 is TGTGCCAGCAGTTCGAGCTCCTATAATTCACCCCTCCACTTT.